The rows below give T cell receptor beta chains drawn from one sample of a study of glioma-infiltrating T cells. TCRdb fed the multiplex PCR reads into MiXCR, producing one record per CDR3 protein. The data show more than 300,000 distinct CDR3 sequences, around 45% seen once. The sample consisted of glioma tissue, nonneoplastic brain tissue, or PBMCs (not recorded which). These receptors were obtained from a human donor with low-grade glioma or glioblastoma, undergoing nonglioma brain surgery, or in good health (not recorded which). Both conserved end residues are part of each CDR3. The D gene is left open where the match is weak. Rows give clone size only sometimes, using once, few, many, or a class for an expanded clone.

clone_size	v_call	j_call	d_call	cdr3_nt	cdr3_aa
.	TRBV6-2/TRBV6-3	TRBJ2-7	.	TGTGCCAGCAGCCTCGGGCCTTATGGCGAGCAGTACTTC	CASSLGPYGEQYF
.	TRBV6-1	TRBJ2-6	.	TGTGCCAGCAGTTTCGGGGGAACTGGGGCCAACGTCCTGACTTTC	CASSFGGTGANVLTF
few	TRBV2	TRBJ1-2	TRBD1	TGTGCCAGCAGGACTCAACGGGGACAGAACTATGGCTACACCTTC	CASRTQRGQNYGYTF
many	TRBV10-3	TRBJ1-2	.	TGTGCCATCAGGGAGCAGGGCGACTATGGCTACACCTTC	CAIREQGDYGYTF
.	TRBV2	TRBJ2-1	.	TGTGCCAGCATTAGCAATGAGCAGTTCTTC	CASISNEQFF
.	TRBV7-9	TRBJ1-2	.	TGTGCCAGCAGCCCTTCTTCGGAGACCCTCCACTCCTATGGCTACACCTTC	CASSPSSETLHSYGYTF
few	TRBV28	TRBJ2-5	TRBD2	TGTGCCAGCAGTTTATCCCGGGAGGCAACCCCTGAGTACTTC	CASSLSREATPEYF
.	TRBV6-1	TRBJ1-3	.	TGTGCCGTCAAACAGGCCGCTGGAAACACCATATATTTT	CAVKQAAGNTIYF
.	TRBV7-2	TRBJ1-2	TRBD1	TGTGCCAGCAGCATAAGGGGGGCAGGGGGCACCTATGGCTACACCTTC	CASSIRGAGGTYGYTF
few	TRBV28	TRBJ2-7	.	TGTGCCAGCACCGTCTCCCAGGAACCATCCTACGAGCAGTACTTC	CASTVSQEPSYEQYF
.	TRBV20-1	TRBJ2-4	TRBD2	TGCAGTGCTAGAGGCGATAGCGGGAGTGACATTCAGTACTTC	CSARGDSGSDIQYF
.	TRBV4-1	TRBJ1-1	TRBD1	TGCGCCAGCAGCCCGGGACAGGGGACGAACACTAAAGCTTTCTTT	CASSPGQGTNTKAFF
few	TRBV5-1	TRBJ2-1	TRBD2	TGCGCCAGCAGCTTGTTGGGGACTAGGGCCTACAATGAGCAGTTCTTC	CASSLLGTRAYNEQFF
many	TRBV9	TRBJ2-7	.	TGTGCCAGCAGCGTAGGGGTGACGGGGCTAGCCGCCGGGGAGCAGTACTTC	CASSVGVTGLAAGEQYF
.	TRBV28	TRBJ2-7	.	TGTGCCAGCAGTTCGCGTATCCTAAGAGGAACCTACAAGCAGTACTTC	CASSSRILRGTYKQYF
few	TRBV7-9	TRBJ2-5	TRBD2	TGTGCCAGCGGCGAGCGGGAGGTCCCACACTTC	CASGEREVPHF
few	TRBV27	TRBJ1-2	TRBD1	TGTGCCAGCAGTCCCTGGGCTCCCGACAGGGGGACTAACTATGGCTACACCTTC	CASSPWAPDRGTNYGYTF
.	TRBV7-2	TRBJ2-1	.	TGTGCCAGCTCCGGAAGGTTAAGCTCCTACGAGCAGTTCTTC	CASSGRLSSYEQFF
many	TRBV6-6	TRBJ2-3	TRBD1	TGTGCCAGCAGTTACCGGGACAGGGGTTCAGATACGCAGTATTTT	CASSYRDRGSDTQYF
.	TRBV7-3	TRBJ1-1	TRBD1	TGTGCCAGCAGCTTAACACAGGGGGGAGCTGAAGCTTTCTTT	CASSLTQGGAEAFF
few	TRBV6-1	TRBJ2-7	TRBD2	TGTGCCATAAGAACTAGCGGGAACTACGAGCAGTACTTC	CAIRTSGNYEQYF
.	TRBV11-3	TRBJ2-1	TRBD2	TGTGCCAGCAGCTTAGATCGGGAGGAGCAGTCCTTC	CASSLDREEQSF
.	TRBV14	TRBJ1-4	.	TGTGCCAGCAGCCAAGTCCCAGGAACTAATGAAGAACTGTTTTTT	CASSQVPGTNEELFF
few	TRBV5-4	TRBJ2-1	.	TGTGCCAGCAGCTTGGTCCGGGGGTCCCACAATGAGCAGTTCTTC	CASSLVRGSHNEQFF
.	TRBV3-1	TRBJ2-1	.	TGTGCCAGCAGCCAAGTAGGGGTGGGGCTTTACAATGAGCAGTTCTTC	CASSQVGVGLYNEQFF
few	TRBV28	TRBJ2-1	TRBD1	TGTGCCAGCAGCCAAGGGACGGACAGGGTAGTAGGGGATGAGCAGTTCTTC	CASSQGTDRVVGDEQFF
many	TRBV6-1	TRBJ2-3	TRBD2	TGTGCCAGCAGTGGGACTAGCGGGAAGGATACGCAGTATTTT	CASSGTSGKDTQYF
few	TRBV20-1	TRBJ2-3	TRBD2	TGCAGTGCCGGAGGGGCTAGCGGGCGCAACACAGATACGCAGTATTTT	CSAGGASGRNTDTQYF
many	TRBV28	TRBJ2-7	.	TGTGCCAGCAGGACCGACAGGCCACCCTACGAGCAGTACTTC	CASRTDRPPYEQYF
.	TRBV20-1	TRBJ2-1	.	TGCAGCGTTTCACCGGGCTATGTTGTTTGGGGGGAGCAGTTCTTC	CSVSPGYVVWGEQFF
once	TRBV6-1	TRBJ2-6	.	TGTGCCAGCAGTACCGGGACCCGGCGAGGGGCCAAGGTCCTGACTTTC	CASSTGTRRGAKVLTF
many	TRBV28	TRBJ1-2	.	TGTGCCAGCAGACCCGGGGGATTCTATGGCTACACCTTC	CASRPGGFYGYTF
few	TRBV19	TRBJ1-5	.	TGTGCCAGTAGTAAGAGGGTTGGAGGCAATCAGCCCCAGCATTTT	CASSKRVGGNQPQHF
.	TRBV18	TRBJ2-7	.	TGTGCCAGCTCACCCGGGACAATTATCCGACCTTGGGACTACGAGCAGTACTTC	CASSPGTIIRPWDYEQYF
.	TRBV4-2	TRBJ2-7	TRBD1	TGTGCCAGCAGCCACCTCTGGGACAGGGACTCCTACGAGCAGTACTTC	CASSHLWDRDSYEQYF
.	TRBV6-2/TRBV6-3	TRBJ2-7	TRBD2	TGTGCCAGCAGTCCATCCCCCGGTGGGGGAGCGGGACTAGCGGCATACGAGCAGTACTTC	CASSPSPGGGAGLAAYEQYF
.	TRBV20-1	TRBJ2-7	TRBD2	TGCAGTGCGCCGGGACGGTGGGACTACAATGAGCAGTACTTC	CSAPGRWDYNEQYF
.	TRBV7-9	TRBJ1-2	TRBD1	TGTGCCAGCAGCCCGGACAGGGCAGGGCCACGCGGCTACACCTTC	CASSPDRAGPRGYTF
many	TRBV20-1	TRBJ2-7	.	TGCAGTGCTAGAGGGGGGGAAACCCTGTCCTACGAGCAGTACTTC	CSARGGETLSYEQYF
.	TRBV7-6	TRBJ1-6	.	TGTGCCAGCAGCTTGGAACAGGGTGGTTCACCCCTCCACTTT	CASSLEQGGSPLHF
.	TRBV4-1	TRBJ2-3	TRBD2	TGCGCCGGCAGCCAAGCGGGACTACGCACAGATACGCAGTATTTT	CAGSQAGLRTDTQYF
.	TRBV5-5	TRBJ1-2	.	TGTGCCAGCAGTTTAAGCCCCCTGGGTTACACCTTC	CASSLSPLGYTF
once	TRBV20-1	TRBJ2-3	.	TGCAGTGCTAGAGCAGATGGAGATACGCAGTATTTT	CSARADGDTQYF
.	TRBV20-1	TRBJ2-5	TRBD2	TGCAGTACCCTTAGCGGGAACCAAGAGACCCAGTACTTC	CSTLSGNQETQYF
.	TRBV11-2	TRBJ1-4	.	TGTGCCAGCAGCTTATGGGAGATTCGGGAAAAACTGTTTTTT	CASSLWEIREKLFF
.	TRBV7-9	TRBJ2-7	TRBD1	TGTGCCAGCAGCTCGGACAGGGACTCCTACGAGCAGTACTTC	CASSSDRDSYEQYF
many	TRBV27	TRBJ2-7	TRBD2	TGTGCCAGCAGTCCGACGGGAGGGCCCTACGAGCAGTACTTC	CASSPTGGPYEQYF
.	TRBV20-1	TRBJ2-5	.	TGCAGTGCTCCTCCCCGGCCGAGACAAGGGACCCAGTACTTC	CSAPPRPRQGTQYF
few	TRBV4-3	TRBJ2-7	.	TGCGCCAGCAGCCAAGATCGGGCTCTTGGATACGAGCAGTACTTC	CASSQDRALGYEQYF
.	TRBV4-1	TRBJ2-7	TRBD2	TGCGCCAGCAGCCAAGGACTAGCTCAGAGCCCCTACGAGCAGTACTTC	CASSQGLAQSPYEQYF
.	TRBV6-5	TRBJ2-5	TRBD2	TGTGCCAGCAGTTACCGGACTAGCGGGAGTACAGAGACCCAGTACTTC	CASSYRTSGSTETQYF